One and the same sample provided the 31 T cell receptor beta chains below, sequenced in a study of T-cell memory formation after mild COVID-19. TCRdb re-called the 5' RACE reads through MiXCR, storing one row per CDR3 protein. The sample contains 300,000 to 400,000 distinct CDR3 sequences, more than 15% of which appear only once. Material: PBMCs or a T cell subset sorted from them (not recorded which). All receptors derive from a man between 18 and 29 years old who had mild COVID-19 (a few samples of this study predate the infection). Cell type and time point are not known.

The rearrangement joins TRBV10-3 to TRBJ2-5, with a weak D call TRBD2 (5 bases). CDR1 ENHRY and CDR2 SYGVKD come from the germline V gene. The CDR3 has 17 residues. The germline V and J ends were trimmed by 3 bases and 5 bases, with 22 bases remaining between them. CDR3: CAISDGFGNSFRETQYF. The DNA of the CDR3 is TGTGCCATCAGTGATGGATTCGGGAATAGTTTCCGCGAGACCCAGTACTTC.

This clonotype was observed a handful of times. The genes are TRBV5-1 and TRBJ2-2; 12 bases agree with TRBD2. The CDR3 is made up of 16 amino acids. CDR1 is SGHRS and CDR2 is YFSETQ in the germline V gene. Unmatched junction bases numbered 2, after V lost 4 bases and J lost 1 base. As DNA, the CDR3 is TGCGCCAGCAGCGGGGGACTAGCGGGGAACACCGGGGAGCTGTTTTTT. Its translation is CASSGGLAGNTGELFF.

This clonotype came up a few times. J is TRBJ1-2 and V is TRBV5-1; D gene unclear. In germline, CDR1 is SGHRS, CDR2 YFSETQ. V lost 0 bases to trimming and J lost 4 bases, with 25 bases between them. The CDR3 contains 19 residues. This CDR3 is CASSLAGRSRETEGYGYTF. The CDR3 coding sequence is TGCGCCAGCAGCTTGGCCGGCCGCTCTAGGGAAACGGAAGGCTATGGCTACACCTTC.

In this sample, this clonotype turned up a few times. V gene TRBV7-9 combines with J gene TRBJ2-2; D possibly corresponds to TRBD2 (7 bases). Germline V gene sequence: CDR1 SEHNR, CDR2 FQNEAQ (reference sequence). This CDR3 spans 16 amino acids. V gave up 2 bases and J gave up 2 bases, with 12 bases separating them. The CDR3 DNA reads as TGTGCCAGCAGCTTATTCGGGGGGCCCAACACCGGGGAGCTGTTTTTT. This gives the protein CASSLFGGPNTGELFF.

This clonotype was detected many times. The chain combines TRBV5-1 with TRBJ2-2; D is unresolved. Trimming removed 0 bases from V and 4 bases from J, with 13 bases in between. CDR1 is SGHRS and CDR2 is YFSETQ in the germline V gene. The CDR3 contains 16 residues. CDR3 in DNA: TGCGCCAGCAGCTTGGGACTCAGCCTTTCCACCGGGGAGCTGTTTTTT. Translated, it gives CASSLGLSLSTGELFF.

The table lists this clonotype with many counts. CDR3 DNA sequence: TGTGCCAGCAGTCAAAGACTAGCGGGGACCGGGGAGCTGTTTTTT. Amino acid sequence: CASSQRLAGTGELFF. This chain links TRBV12-3 or TRBV12-4 with TRBJ2-2; 11 bases are a match to TRBD2. This CDR3 spans 15 amino acids. The V segment lost 5 bases and the J segment 5 bases; nucleotides outside the gene matches: 4.

V usage is TRBV15 and J usage is TRBJ2-1, with a weak D call TRBD2 (5 bases). V lost 1 base, J lost 2 bases, and 6 bases lay in between. CDR3 length: 14 amino acids. The germline V gene encodes CDR1 LNHNV and CDR2 YYDKDF (reference sequence). The CDR3 here is CATSRGGPYNEQFF. DNA for the CDR3: TGTGCCACCAGCAGAGGCGGGCCCTACAATGAGCAGTTCTTC. Variable domain in full (rest from reference TRBV15 and TRBJ2-1): DAMVIQNPRYQVTQFGKPVTLSCSQTLNHNVMYWYQQKSSQAPKLLFHYYDKDFNNEADTPDNFQSRRPNTSFCFLDIRSPGLGDTAMYLCATSRGGPYNEQFFGPGTRLTVL.

A single count supports this clonotype. Possible read error: a much larger clone is one base away. V and J are TRBV7-3 and TRBJ2-2; D is undetermined. The CDR3 runs 14 residues. Germline V gives CDR1 SGHTA, CDR2 FQGTGA. Trimming shortened V by 4 bases and J by 2 bases, and 8 bases separated the two germline ends. The CDR3 DNA is TGTGCCAGCAGCTGTGGCGGAAACACCGGGGAGCTGTTTTTT. It codes for CASSCGGNTGELFF.

Remarks on this clonotype: The junction shows a germline mismatch at one end, possibly a read error. The rearrangement joins TRBV7-7 to TRBJ2-1; 7 nucleotides agree with TRBD2. CDR1 is SSHAT, CDR2 FNYEAQ, per germline (reference sequence). The CDR3 spans 15 residues. In DNA form, the CDR3 reads TGTGCTAGCAGCTTATATTGGGGGGGTAACAATGAGCAGTTCTTC. Residues: CASSLYWGGNNEQFF.

The rearrangement uses TRBV12-3 or TRBV12-4 and TRBJ1-5; D possibly corresponds to TRBD1 (5 bases). The V and J ends lost 5 bases and 2 bases respectively, with 13 bases between them. The CDR3 extends over 15 amino acids. The CDR3 DNA sequence: TGTGCCAGCAGTCCGGGGCGTTATGGCAATCAGCCCCAGCATTTT. Translated, it gives CASSPGRYGNQPQHF.

This clonotype was seen more than once but under ten times. V usage is TRBV5-1 and J usage is TRBJ2-6; D is unclear. Looked up from germline, CDR1 is SGHRS and CDR2 is YFSETQ. The ends were cut back, 0 bases at V and 1 base at J, with 17 bases in the middle. The CDR3 runs to 19 residues. Here the CDR3 reads CASSLVGRTLGSGANVLTF. The CDR3 coding sequence is TGCGCCAGCAGCTTGGTTGGCAGGACGTTAGGGTCTGGGGCCAACGTCCTGACTTTC. Full variable domain (remainder filled in from reference TRBV5-1 and TRBJ2-6): KAGVTQTPRYLIKTRGQQVTLSCSPISGHRSVSWYQQTPGQGLQFLFEYFSETQRNKGNFPGRFSGRQFSNSRSEMNVSTLELGDSALYLCASSLVGRTLGSGANVLTFGAGSRLTVL.

In this sample, this clonotype turned up a few times. The CDR3 coding sequence is TGCAGCGTTGACCCCCTTGAGGGGTACGAGCAGTACGTC. It codes for CSVDPLEGYEQYV. V usage is TRBV29-1 and J usage is TRBJ2-7; possibly TRBD1 or TRBD2 for D (5 bases each). Germline CDR1 is SQVTM and CDR2 is ANQGSEA. The V end was cut by 3 bases, the J end by 4 bases, with 13 bases between. The CDR3 length is 13 residues.

This clonotype showed up just a few times. The gene calls are TRBV5-1 and TRBJ1-2, with D hard to call. CDR1 is SGHRS, CDR2 YFSETQ, per germline. V was trimmed by 4 bases and J by 0 bases, leaving 10 bases between them. The CDR3 is 14 amino acids. CDR3 sequence: CASSREGPNYGYTF. The DNA of the CDR3 is TGCGCCAGCAGCAGAGAAGGACCTAACTATGGCTACACCTTC.

This clonotype has only a few counts. V and J are TRBV11-2 and TRBJ1-1; D is possibly TRBD1 (5 bases). This CDR3 contains 13 residues. V lost 6 bases to trimming and J lost 3 bases, with 11 bases between them. CDR1 is SGHAT and CDR2 is FQNNGV in the germline V gene. The CDR3 coding sequence is TGTGCCAGCAGTCCGACAGTTGACACTGAAGCTTTCTTT. The encoded protein is CASSPTVDTEAFF. Full variable domain (outside the CDR3, taken from reference TRBV11-2 and TRBJ1-1): EAGVAQSPRYKIIEKRQSVAFWCNPISGHATLYWYQQILGQGPKLLIQFQNNGVVDDSQLPKDRFSAERLKGVDSTLKIQPAKLEDSAVYLCASSPTVDTEAFFGQGTRLTVV.

This clonotype came up a few times. The genes are TRBV24-1 and TRBJ2-3; 8 bases map to TRBD1. With V trimmed by 2 bases and J by 6 bases, 6 bases remained unmatched. Per the germline V gene, CDR1 is KGHDR and CDR2 is SFDVKD. This CDR3 region has 15 residues. The CDR3 region is CATSDSPDRADTQYF. The CDR3 DNA reads as TGTGCCACCAGTGATTCCCCGGACAGGGCGGATACGCAGTATTTT.

The chain couples TRBV4-2 to TRBJ1-6, with a tentative D call TRBD1 (6 bases). The V gene lost 4 bases and the J gene lost 2 bases, with 18 bases spanning the gap. The length of the CDR3 is 18 residues. Germline assignment: CDR1 LGHNA and CDR2 YNFKEQ. This chain's CDR3 is CASSLVGALSAYNSPLHF. CDR3 coding DNA: TGTGCCAGCAGCCTCGTGGGGGCGCTGTCCGCCTATAATTCACCCCTCCACTTT.

This clonotype has just a few counts. V gene TRBV7-9 combines with J gene TRBJ2-1; D unclear. Trimming took off 3 bases at V and 2 bases at J, with 5 bases between the two ends. Germline V lookup: CDR1 SEHNR, CDR2 FQNEAQ (reference sequence). The CDR3 has 13 amino acids. The CDR3 coding sequence is TGTGCCAGCAGCTTTGGTACCTACAATGAGCAGTTCTTC. Translating it yields CASSFGTYNEQFF.

This clonotype was counted between two and nine times. This chain links TRBV6-6 with TRBJ1-1; tentative D call: TRBD1 (5 bases). V was pared by 3 bases and J by 3 bases, with 8 bases between. The V gene's germline CDR1 is MNHNY and CDR2 SVGAGI (reference sequence). The CDR3 is 13 amino acids. For the CDR3, the DNA is TGTGCCAGCAGTTATCAGGGAGACACTGAAGCTTTCTTT. It encodes CASSYQGDTEAFF.

This rearrangement joins TRBV7-2 to TRBJ2-1, with 9 nucleotides matching TRBD2. In germline, CDR1 is SGHTA, CDR2 FQGNSA. Trimming cost V 5 bases and J 4 bases; bases outside gene matches: 9. This CDR3 has 16 residues. In DNA form, the CDR3 reads TGTGCCAGCAGCCAAAAGGGACTAGCAATATACAATGAGCAGTTCTTC. Translating gives CASSQKGLAIYNEQFF.

This CDR3 is CAISESRGTGNTIYF. CDR3 in DNA: TGTGCCATCAGTGAGTCTCGAGGGACTGGAAACACCATATATTTT. The V call is TRBV10-3, the J call TRBJ1-3; D gene unclear. V was shortened by 0 bases and J by 2 bases, with 8 bases between the two germline ends. The germline V gene encodes CDR1 ENHRY and CDR2 SYGVKD. The CDR3 is 15 residues long.

This clonotype was detected many times. The rearrangement uses TRBV7-9 and TRBJ2-1, with 10 bases that match TRBD2. The CDR3 loop spans 14 amino acids. Germline lookup yields CDR1 SEHNR and CDR2 FQNEAQ (reference sequence). V lost 6 bases and J lost 6; bases outside the gene matches: 5. CDR3 coding DNA: TGTGCCAGCAGGACAGCGGGGGGGTTCAATGAGCAGTTCTTC. Translation gives CASRTAGGFNEQFF.

This clonotype was counted only a few times. V gene TRBV3-1 combines with J gene TRBJ2-1; D not resolved. Germline V gene lookup returns CDR1 LGHDT and CDR2 YNNKEL (reference sequence). CDR3 length equals 15 residues. Trimming left V 4 bases short and J 0 bases short, with 10 bases between. The CDR3 sequence: CASSPTVSSYNEQFF. In nucleotides, the CDR3 is TGTGCCAGCAGCCCGACCGTGAGCTCCTACAATGAGCAGTTCTTC.

The chain combines TRBV12-3 or TRBV12-4 with TRBJ2-3; D is ambiguous. The V and J ends lost 6 bases and 1 base respectively, with 14 bases between them. The CDR3 runs 15 residues. The CDR3 is CASRPLDGRTDTQYF. The CDR3, as DNA: TGTGCCAGCAGGCCCTTGGACGGACGCACAGATACGCAGTATTTT.

The rearrangement links TRBV6-5 to TRBJ2-3; TRBD1 agrees at 8 bases. The ends lost 7 bases at V and 4 bases at J; junction bases unmatched: 7. This CDR3 is built from 14 residues. Germline V gene sequence: CDR1 MNHEY, CDR2 SVGAGI. The CDR3 loop is CASTKGQGPDTQYF. Here the CDR3 DNA reads TGTGCCAGCACCAAAGGACAGGGCCCAGATACGCAGTATTTT.

This rearrangement joins TRBV11-2 to TRBJ2-2, with TRBD2 as a possible D gene (5 bases). This CDR3 comprises 14 residues. Germline V gene sequence: CDR1 SGHAT, CDR2 FQNNGV. Trimming shortened V by 5 bases and J by 5 bases, and 12 bases separated the two germline ends. CDR3 protein: CASSPTTATGELFF. The CDR3 region has the DNA TGTGCCAGCAGCCCGACTACCGCGACCGGGGAGCTGTTTTTT.

This chain uses TRBV6-2 or TRBV6-3 with TRBJ2-4; 7 nucleotides agree with TRBD1. The CDR3 spans 15 residues. Germline CDR1 reads MNHEY; CDR2 reads SVGEGT. The V and J ends lost 2 bases and 0 bases, in that order; junction bases with no gene match: 1. Here the CDR3 DNA reads TGTGCCAGCAGTTACGGGACAGTAGCCAAAAACATTCAGTACTTC. Its translation is CASSYGTVAKNIQYF.

The chain carries TRBV4-1 and TRBJ1-5; 8 nucleotides line up with TRBD1. The CDR3 is made up of 18 amino acids. Looked up from germline, CDR1 is MGHRA and CDR2 is YSYEKL. Unmatched junction bases numbered 11, after V lost 4 bases and J lost 0 bases. CDR3 region: CASSLHSRGTGSNQPQHF. The CDR3 bases are TGCGCCAGCAGCCTGCACTCCCGCGGGACAGGTAGCAATCAGCCCCAGCATTTT.

V gene TRBV4-1 combines with J gene TRBJ1-1; D call uncertain. The CDR3 sequence is 15 residues long. Trimming took 1 base from V and 3 from J, leaving 12 bases between them. From germline, CDR1 is MGHRA and CDR2 YSYEKL. CDR3 sequence: CASSQVKVKDTEAFF. CDR3 DNA: TGCGCCAGCAGCCAAGTAAAAGTAAAGGACACTGAAGCTTTCTTT.

In its sample, this clonotype was seen many times. The chain employs TRBV3-1 and TRBJ2-3, with a possible D match to TRBD1 (6 bases). V gave up 0 bases and J gave up 6 bases, with 13 bases separating them. CDR1 LGHDT and CDR2 YNNKEL come from the germline V gene (reference sequence). The CDR3 contains 15 residues. CDR3 in DNA: TGTGCCAGCAGCCAAGAGTGGGGGCGCGGGGATACGCAGTATTTT. Translated, it gives CASSQEWGRGDTQYF.

A few counts support this clonotype. V usage is TRBV12-3 or TRBV12-4 and J usage is TRBJ2-1; TRBD2 is a possible D gene (5 bases). The CDR3 contains 13 residues. V lost 1 base and J lost 9, with 10 bases in between. The CDR3 spells CASSLVGLAEQFF. CDR3 DNA sequence: TGTGCCAGCAGTTTAGTTGGACTTGCTGAGCAGTTCTTC.

This clonotype was picked up a small number of times. The J gene is TRBJ1-1, the V gene TRBV19, with D unclear. The germline V gene encodes CDR1 LNHDA and CDR2 SQIVND (reference sequence). With 8 bases removed from V and 1 base from J, the gap between germline ends came to 11 bases. This CDR3 comprises 13 residues. In DNA form, the CDR3 reads TGTGCCAGTGACCGGTGGCCGAACACTGAAGCTTTCTTT. This sequence encodes CASDRWPNTEAFF.